Following are 21 T cell receptor beta chains from one sample sequenced in a study of CD8+ T cells in alopecia areata. Extracted RNA was reverse transcribed, and the resulting cDNA served as sequencing template. Repertoires were generated with immunoSEQ multiplex PCR, while TCRdb's copy carries only in-frame clones and drops some. This table holds about 120,000 clones, about 50% found once. Treatment: oral pan-JAK inhibitor, 5-10 mg twice daily. The sample consisted of CD4+ T cells sorted from blood, taken at week 4, from a patient treated with tofacitinib. The receptors originated from a human donor with alopecia areata.

This chain connects TRBV6-1 to TRBJ2-4, with a weak D call TRBD2 (6 bases). The CDR3 sequence is 16 residues long. Per the germline V gene, CDR1 is MNHNS and CDR2 is SASEGT. V gave up 0 bases and J gave up 1 base, with 10 bases separating them. The CDR3 loop reads CASSEAEGKAKNIQYF. In DNA, the CDR3 is TGTGCCAGCAGTGAAGCGGAGGGGAAGGCCAAAAACATTCAGTACTTC.

This chain uses TRBV30 with TRBJ1-5; 8 bases fit TRBD1. The V gene end was trimmed by 0 bases and the J gene end by 7 bases; junction bases not matched to a gene: 5. This CDR3 is 14 amino acids long. Germline V gene sequence: CDR1 GTSNPN, CDR2 SVGIG (reference sequence). DNA of the CDR3: TGTGCCTGGAGTGTCGGACAGGGAATGCAGCCCCAGCATTTT. It codes for CAWSVGQGMQPQHF.

The chain combines TRBV30 with TRBJ2-7; perhaps TRBD1 as D (5 bases). Germline V gene data show CDR1 as GTSNPN and CDR2 as SVGIG (reference sequence). The CDR3 totals 12 residues. Trimming stripped 4 bases from V and 2 bases from J, with 9 bases between. CDR3 DNA: TGTGCCTGGAATCAGGGCACCTACGAGCAGTACTTC. As protein: CAWNQGTYEQYF.

This clone has a single count. The CDR3 nucleotides read TGTGCCACCGAGATGGCCTCTGGGGCCAACGTCCTGACTTTC. Residues: CATEMASGANVLTF. This chain links TRBV5-4 with TRBJ2-6; D is unresolved. CDR1 is SGHNT, CDR2 YYREEE, per germline (reference sequence). Trimming left V 9 bases short and J 0 bases short, with 10 bases between. The CDR3 loop spans 14 amino acids.

This chain connects TRBV7-3 to TRBJ2-7; D uncertain. CDR3 length equals 12 residues. Trimming removed 0 bases at V and 6 bases at J, with 6 bases between. In germline, CDR1 is SGHTA, CDR2 FQGTGA. The CDR3, as DNA: TGTGCCAGCAGCTTAACGTCCGGCGAGCAGTACTTC. Translation: CASSLTSGEQYF.

The chain uses TRBV29-1 and TRBJ1-3; D gene uncertain. CDR1 is SQVTM, CDR2 ANQGSEA, per germline. This CDR3 spans 16 amino acids. V lost 0 bases and J 1 base, leaving 13 bases between the germline ends. The CDR3 nucleotides are TGCAGCGTTGAAGATGGCTGGAGTAAGTCTGGAAACACCATATATTTT. Its translation is CSVEDGWSKSGNTIYF.

The chain employs TRBV15 and TRBJ2-5; the D gene is possibly TRBD1 (6 bases). V lost 5 bases to trimming and J lost 2 bases, with 15 bases between them. The V gene's germline CDR1 is LNHNV and CDR2 YYDKDF (reference sequence). The CDR3 totals 15 residues. The DNA for the CDR3 is TGTGCCACCAGCCGCCAGAGGACAGTGCAAGAGACCCAGTACTTC. Its protein is CATSRQRTVQETQYF.

This chain joins TRBV6-5 and TRBJ1-4; the D gene is possibly TRBD1 (5 bases). The V end lost 5 bases, the J end lost 7 bases, and 14 bases lay between the germline ends. CDR1 is MNHEY and CDR2 is SVGAGI in the germline V gene. This CDR3 spans 14 amino acids. The chain's CDR3 is CASSLREGREKLFF. CDR3 bases: TGTGCCAGCAGTCTACGGGAGGGGCGTGAAAAACTGTTTTTT.

The chain uses TRBV14 and TRBJ1-1; 11 positions match TRBD1. The CDR3 is made up of 15 amino acids. CDR1 is SGHDN, CDR2 FVKESK, per germline. Trimming removed 5 bases from V and 4 bases from J; junction bases left unmatched: 6. CDR3 DNA sequence: TGTGCCAGCAGCGTGCCCGGGACAGGGGGCACTGAAGCTTTCTTT. Its protein is CASSVPGTGGTEAFF.

V is TRBV6-5 and J is TRBJ1-1; maybe TRBD1 (5 bases). V was clipped by 8 bases and J by 6 bases, with 13 bases between them. This CDR3 contains 12 residues. Germline lookup yields CDR1 MNHEY and CDR2 SVGAGI. The CDR3 DNA reads as TGTGCCAGCGAGGGGCCCGACGCTGAAGCTTTCTTT. Its protein is CASEGPDAEAFF.

This clone occurred a few times. J is TRBJ1-3 and V is TRBV7-2; D uncertain. The V and J ends lost 4 bases and 0 bases respectively, with 4 bases between them. Per germline, CDR1 SGHTA and CDR2 FQGNSA. The CDR3 has 13 amino acids. CDR3 residues: CASSWGSGNTIYF. DNA of the CDR3: TGTGCCAGCAGCTGGGGCTCTGGAAACACCATATATTTT. The full variable domain, with the rest looked up from reference TRBV7-2 and TRBJ1-3, is GAGVSQSPSNKVTEKGKDVELRCDPISGHTALYWYRQSLGQGLEFLIYFQGNSAPDKSGLPSDRFSAERTGGSVSTLTIQRTQQEDSAVYLCASSWGSGNTIYFGEGSWLTVV.

The chain couples TRBV29-1 to TRBJ1-1; D is possibly TRBD1 (6 bases). The CDR3 runs 14 residues. V lost 4 bases, J lost 5 bases, and 17 bases lay in between. Germline values: CDR1 SQVTM, CDR2 ANQGSEA. CDR3 DNA sequence: TGCAGCGTTGGAGGACAGTCCGTCAAGACTGAAGCTTTCTTT. The encoded protein is CSVGGQSVKTEAFF.

This clone was detected a few times. The chain has TRBV29-1 and TRBJ2-7; TRBD2 matches at 9 bases. Germline values: CDR1 SQVTM, CDR2 ANQGSEA. Trimming cost V 7 bases and J 2 bases; bases outside gene matches: 9. The CDR3 is 14 residues long. As DNA, the CDR3 is TGCAGCGCGACAAGCGGGGGGCCCCCCTACGAGCAGTACTTC. Protein product: CSATSGGPPYEQYF.

This clone was observed a few times. The chain recombines TRBV5-1 with TRBJ1-5; 7 nucleotides match TRBD1. Trimming removed 4 bases from V and 7 bases from J; junction bases left unmatched: 2. The CDR3 extends over 12 amino acids. Germline CDR1 reads SGHRS; CDR2 reads YFSETQ. For the CDR3, the DNA is TGCGCCAGCAGCCCAGGGGGGCAGCCCCAGCATTTT. Its protein product is CASSPGGQPQHF.

CDR3 nucleotides: TGTGCCAGCAGTGAAGGCGCAGGCTATGGCTACACCTTC. This translates into CASSEGAGYGYTF. The chain uses TRBV6-1 and TRBJ1-2, with unresolved D. Germline V gene lookup returns CDR1 MNHNS and CDR2 SASEGT. This CDR3 has 13 amino acids. V lost 1 base to trimming and J lost 4 bases, with 7 bases between them.

This chain connects TRBV4-1 to TRBJ2-1; perhaps TRBD2 as D (5 bases). The length of the CDR3 is 15 residues. V was cut by 1 base and J by 4 bases, with 11 bases left in between. Germline CDR1 MGHRA, CDR2 YSYEKL. The CDR3, as DNA: TGCGCCAGCAGCCAAGCCCTAGCAGCGTACAATGAGCAGTTCTTC. Translating gives CASSQALAAYNEQFF.

V usage is TRBV19 and J usage is TRBJ2-7; tentative D call: TRBD1 (6 bases). Germline CDR1 is LNHDA and CDR2 is SQIVND (reference sequence). This CDR3 region has 13 residues. Trimming removed 5 bases at V and 3 bases at J, with 11 bases between. CDR3 DNA sequence: TGTGCCAGTAGTCCCGGACAGCACTACGAGCAGTACTTC. Protein: CASSPGQHYEQYF.

The rearrangement uses TRBV29-1 and TRBJ2-1, with 8 bases matching TRBD2. The germline gives CDR1 SQVTM, CDR2 ANQGSEA. CDR3 length: 15 residues. The V and J ends lost 6 bases and 0 bases, in that order; junction bases with no gene match: 7. Here the CDR3 reads CSVSTSASSYNEQFF. The DNA of the CDR3 is TGCAGCGTGTCGACTAGCGCGAGCTCCTACAATGAGCAGTTCTTC.

The genes are TRBV29-1 and TRBJ2-7; TRBD1 matches at 11 bases. CDR3 length equals 15 residues. V lost 7 bases and J lost 2; bases outside the gene matches: 10. The germline V gene encodes CDR1 SQVTM and CDR2 ANQGSEA. CDR3: CSGGGPGQGAYEQYF. The CDR3 DNA reads as TGCAGCGGCGGGGGACCGGGACAGGGGGCCTACGAGCAGTACTTC.

The V and J genes are TRBV28 and TRBJ2-1; D is unresolved. This CDR3 contains 11 residues. The V end was cut by 3 bases, the J end by 6 bases, with 3 bases between. The germline gives CDR1 MDHEN, CDR2 SYDVKM. CDR3 sequence (DNA): TGTGCCAGCAGTTTTCTCAATGAGCAGTTCTTC. It encodes CASSFLNEQFF.

Only a few counts were recorded for this clone. V is TRBV4-2 and J is TRBJ2-6; unclear D gene. The germline V gene has CDR1 LGHNA and CDR2 YNFKEQ. The CDR3 has 17 residues. Trimming removed 1 base at V and 1 base at J, with 11 bases between. As DNA, the CDR3 is TGTGCCAGCAGCCAAGGGGCGGACCGATCTGGGGCCAACGTCCTGACTTTC. Its protein product is CASSQGADRSGANVLTF.